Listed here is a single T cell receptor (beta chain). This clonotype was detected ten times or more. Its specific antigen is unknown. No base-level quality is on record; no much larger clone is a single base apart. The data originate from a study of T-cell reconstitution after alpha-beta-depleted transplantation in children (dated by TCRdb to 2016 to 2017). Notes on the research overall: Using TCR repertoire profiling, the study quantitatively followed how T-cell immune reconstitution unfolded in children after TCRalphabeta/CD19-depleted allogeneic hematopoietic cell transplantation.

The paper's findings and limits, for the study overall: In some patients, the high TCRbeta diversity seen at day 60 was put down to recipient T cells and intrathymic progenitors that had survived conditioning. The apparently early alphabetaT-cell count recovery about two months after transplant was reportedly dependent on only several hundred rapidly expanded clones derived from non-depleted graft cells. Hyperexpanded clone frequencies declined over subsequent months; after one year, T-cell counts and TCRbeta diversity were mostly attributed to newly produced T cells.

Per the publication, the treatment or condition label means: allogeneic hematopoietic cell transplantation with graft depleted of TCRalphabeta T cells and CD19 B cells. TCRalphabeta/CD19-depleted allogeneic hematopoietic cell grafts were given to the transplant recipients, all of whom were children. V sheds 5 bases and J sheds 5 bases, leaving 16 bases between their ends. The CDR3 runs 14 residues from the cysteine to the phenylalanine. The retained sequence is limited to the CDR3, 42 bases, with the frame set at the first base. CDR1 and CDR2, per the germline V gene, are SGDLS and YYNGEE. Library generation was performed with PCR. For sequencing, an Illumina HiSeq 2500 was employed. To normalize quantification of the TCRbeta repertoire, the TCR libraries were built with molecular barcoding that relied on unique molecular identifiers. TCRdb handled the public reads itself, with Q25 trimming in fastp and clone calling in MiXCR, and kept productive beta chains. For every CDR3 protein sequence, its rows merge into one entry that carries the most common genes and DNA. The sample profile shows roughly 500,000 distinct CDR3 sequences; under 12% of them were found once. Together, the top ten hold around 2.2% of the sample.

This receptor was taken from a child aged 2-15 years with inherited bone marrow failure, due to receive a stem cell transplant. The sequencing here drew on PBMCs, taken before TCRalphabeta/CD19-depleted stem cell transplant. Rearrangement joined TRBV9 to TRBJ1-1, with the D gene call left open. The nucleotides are TGTGCCAGCAGTCCTCCGGGTGCTTCTACTGAAGCTTTCTTT. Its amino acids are CASSPPGASTEAFF.